Below, 27 T cell receptor beta chains from the same sample are listed, as sequenced in a study of regulatory T cells in long-lasting Graves disease. The time point was: newly diagnosed GD, antithyroid drugs for less than 3 months. Construction of the TCR library relied on RNA isolated from PBMCs. Arm-PCR of CDR3 regions with iRepertoire HTBI primers generated TCR beta libraries. TCRdb reprocessed the multiplex PCR reads via MiXCR and lists one record per CDR3 protein. The table has fewer than 550,000 distinct CDR3 sequences, about a sixth seen once; the top ten hold 20% to 25%. This sample was also put to use in a study of T cells in Graves' hyperthyroidism and ophthalmopathy.

Sequencing used peripheral blood mononuclear cells (PBMCs), obtained at new diagnosis, from a patient treated with antithyroid drugs. Receptors were obtained from a woman younger than 30 with Graves disease.

There are many counts of this clonotype. The gene calls are TRBV7-2 and TRBJ2-3; D might be TRBD2 (5 bases). The CDR3 consists of 12 residues. Germline values: CDR1 SGHTA, CDR2 FQGNSA. Trimming shortened V by 8 bases and J by 4 bases, and 10 bases separated the two germline ends. CDR3 DNA: TGTGCCAGCCTGCGGGTTGCAGATACGCAGTATTTT. This gives the protein CASLRVADTQYF.

This clonotype was counted at least ten times. The genes are TRBV10-1 and TRBJ1-5; 9 nucleotides line up with TRBD1. V dropped 5 bases and J dropped 4; count of bases not matched to a gene: 9. The CDR3 runs 16 residues. Germline loops: CDR1 WNHNN, CDR2 SYGVQD (reference sequence). DNA of the CDR3: TGCGCCAGCAGTACCGGACAGGGGCATGGAAATCAGCCCCAGCATTTT. Encoded protein: CASSTGQGHGNQPQHF.

This clonotype came up once. This may stem from a read error, because a much larger clone lies one nucleotide away. The V gene is TRBV6-2 or TRBV6-3, the J gene TRBJ1-3, with D unresolved. CDR1 and CDR2 from the germline V gene are MNHEY and SVGEGT. V shed 5 bases and J shed 8 bases, with 13 bases lying between them. The CDR3 totals 13 residues. The CDR3: CASSEVQGYTIYF. The CDR3 region has the DNA TGTGCCAGCAGTGAAGTCCAAGGATACACCATATATTTT.

As regards this clonotype: The likely explanation is a read error, given a far larger clone one base away. The genes are TRBV20-1 and TRBJ2-7; TRBD2 aligns across 11 bases. V shed 7 bases and J 7 bases; nucleotides not matched to a gene: 15. There are 15 residues in the CDR3. Germline values: CDR1 DFQATT, CDR2 SNEGSKA (reference sequence). CDR3 amino acids: CSVVSGRDPYNEQYF. CDR3 nucleotide sequence: TGCAGTGTTGTTAGCGGGAGGGACCCCTACAATGAGCAGTACTTC.

This clonotype was observed at least ten times. V usage is TRBV27 and J usage is TRBJ1-1, with D perhaps TRBD1 (6 bases). Trimming removed 6 bases at V and 1 base at J, with 15 bases between. CDR3 length: 15 residues. Germline V gene data show CDR1 as MNHEY and CDR2 as SMNVEV (reference sequence). Written as DNA, the CDR3 is TGTGCCAGCAGACGAACGACAGGAGGGAACACTGAAGCTTTCTTT. Protein sequence: CASRRTTGGNTEAFF.

About this clonotype itself: This may come from a read error, since a much larger clone is one base off. The conserved final phenylalanine or tryptophan is absent from the CDR3, which likely points to a read error. The CDR3 DNA is TGTGCCAGCAAGGCTAAGGTCCCCTACGAGCAGTACTCC. Amino acids: CASKAKVPYEQYS. This sequence joins TRBV28 and TRBJ2-7, with D unclear. Germline CDR1 MDHEN, CDR2 SYDVKM. The ends were cut back, 7 bases at V and 2 bases at J, with 12 bases in the middle. This CDR3 contains 13 residues.

This clonotype was counted at least ten times. V gene TRBV7-2 combines with J gene TRBJ2-7; a weak D match, TRBD2 (6 bases). The CDR3 loop spans 15 amino acids. The germline V and J ends were trimmed by 1 base and 4 bases, with 14 bases remaining between them. Germline lookup yields CDR1 SGHTA and CDR2 FQGNSA. CDR3 in amino acids: CASSLGSGVGYEQYF. In nucleotides, the CDR3 is TGTGCCAGCAGCTTAGGATCGGGAGTAGGGTACGAGCAGTACTTC.

In this sample, this clonotype turned up a few times. The chain is built from TRBV20-1 and TRBJ2-7; TRBD2 is a possible D gene (5 bases). In germline, CDR1 is DFQATT, CDR2 SNEGSKA (reference sequence). The CDR3 length is 14 residues. Trimming took 0 bases from V and 2 from J, leaving 11 bases between them. The CDR3 DNA reads TGCAGTGCTAGAGATGGCACTAGTCCCTACGAGCAGTACTTC. Encoded protein: CSARDGTSPYEQYF.

This chain connects TRBV12-3 or TRBV12-4 to TRBJ2-2; D unclear. Trimming took 3 bases from V and 1 from J, leaving 6 bases between them. This CDR3 region has 14 residues. The CDR3 bases are TGTGCCAGCAGTTTTACCGAGAACACCGGGGAGCTGTTTTTT. Translation gives CASSFTENTGELFF.

The sample holds many counts of this clonotype. The chain couples TRBV12-3 or TRBV12-4 to TRBJ2-3, with a weak D call TRBD2 (6 bases). The CDR3 spans 14 residues. Between the trimmed V and J ends, which lost 3 bases and 7 bases, there was a span of 14 bases. The CDR3 nucleotides read TGTGCCAGCAGTTTTCGGGACTTAGGTAATACGCAGTATTTT. It specifies CASSFRDLGNTQYF.

This clonotype was counted at least ten times. The gene calls are TRBV28 and TRBJ1-5, with D possibly being TRBD1 (5 bases). CDR3 length: 15 residues. V gave up 4 bases and J gave up 6 bases, with 16 bases separating them. The germline gives CDR1 MDHEN, CDR2 SYDVKM. The CDR3 reads CASSSRGGRVQPQHF. The CDR3 region has the DNA TGTGCCAGCAGTTCGCGGGGGGGGAGGGTTCAGCCCCAGCATTTT.

Many counts were recorded for this clonotype. V and J are TRBV28 and TRBJ2-5; 8 bases are shared with TRBD2. V was pared by 2 bases and J by 4 bases, with 3 bases of the junction left unmatched. Germline V gene data show CDR1 as MDHEN and CDR2 as SYDVKM. This CDR3 has 14 amino acids. CDR3 sequence reads: CASSLAGGAETQYF. CDR3 nucleotide sequence: TGTGCCAGCAGTTTAGCGGGAGGTGCAGAGACCCAGTACTTC.

This chain joins TRBV5-6 and TRBJ2-7, with 8 bases aligning to TRBD1. The V and J ends lost 5 bases and 0 bases, in that order; junction bases with no gene match: 7. The CDR3 spans 15 residues. The germline gives CDR1 SGHDT, CDR2 YYEEEE. CDR3: CASRPGTGPSYEQYF. Here the CDR3 DNA reads TGTGCCAGCAGACCCGGGACAGGTCCCTCCTACGAGCAGTACTTC.

This clonotype was seen ten or more times. This chain joins TRBV2 and TRBJ2-1; maybe TRBD2 (6 bases). Trimming stripped 7 bases from V and 2 bases from J, with 15 bases between. Germline assignment: CDR1 SNHLY and CDR2 FYNNEI. This CDR3 has 15 residues. This CDR3 is CASKIGGATYNEQFF. Here the CDR3 DNA reads TGTGCCAGCAAAATCGGGGGAGCAACCTACAATGAGCAGTTCTTC.

This clonotype has a count of ten or more. The J gene is TRBJ2-1, the V gene TRBV6-1, with 8 bases that match TRBD2. The CDR3 runs to 15 residues. Germline values: CDR1 MNHNS, CDR2 SASEGT. Losses at the gene ends were 8 bases for V and 6 bases for J; bases not matched to a gene: 12. The CDR3 region is CASALAAQRSNEQFF. DNA for the CDR3: TGTGCCAGCGCACTAGCGGCCCAGAGGAGCAATGAGCAGTTCTTC.

This sequence joins TRBV7-9 and TRBJ2-3; D gene ambiguous. CDR3 length: 16 residues. Trimming took 4 bases from V and 2 from J, leaving 16 bases between them. Germline V gives CDR1 SEHNR, CDR2 FQNEAQ (reference sequence). The DNA for the CDR3 is TGTGCCAGCAGCTCCTCTGTACAGAGGCACACAGATACGCAGTATTTT. Residues: CASSSSVQRHTDTQYF.

The chain combines TRBV10-3 with TRBJ1-5; tentatively, D is TRBD1 (6 bases). V was shortened by 3 bases and J by 3 bases, with 12 bases between the two germline ends. CDR3 length equals 15 residues. The germline V gene has CDR1 ENHRY and CDR2 SYGVKD. DNA for the CDR3: TGTGCCATCAGTGATGTGGGGGCGGACAATCAGCCCCAGCATTTT. Translated: CAISDVGADNQPQHF.

This clonotype was detected ten times or more. This chain joins TRBV20-1 and TRBJ2-5; TRBD2 agrees at 10 bases. Germline CDR1 DFQATT, CDR2 SNEGSKA (reference sequence). The V segment lost 4 bases and the J segment 5 bases; nucleotides outside the gene matches: 16. CDR3 length: 17 residues. The CDR3 DNA follows: TGCAGTGCTAACAAACCGGGACTAGCGTTCCGCGGGGAGACCCAGTACTTC. Translation gives CSANKPGLAFRGETQYF.

This clonotype was seen a handful of times. This likely reflects a read error, since a far larger clone is one base away. The CDR3 here is CASSLAVAQISYNEQYF. Here the CDR3 DNA reads TGTGCCAGCAGTTTAGCAGTGGCACAGATCTCCTACAATGAGCAGTACTTC. The chain links TRBV28 to TRBJ2-5; D not certain. Germline V gene lookup returns CDR1 MDHEN and CDR2 SYDVKM. The ends were cut back, 2 bases at V and 11 bases at J, with 27 bases in the middle. The CDR3 sequence is 17 residues long. Variable domain in full (rest from reference TRBV28 and TRBJ2-5): DVKVTQSSRYLVKRTGEKVFLECVQDMDHENMFWYRQDPGLGLRLIYFSYDVKMKEKGDIPEGYSVSREKKERFSLILESASTNQTSMYLCASSLAVAQISYNEQYFGPGTRLLVL.

This clonotype was counted at least ten times. V usage is TRBV15 and J usage is TRBJ2-1; tentatively, D is TRBD2 (6 bases). The ends were cut back, 5 bases at V and 6 bases at J, with 23 bases in the middle. The CDR3 is 17 residues long. CDR1 is LNHNV and CDR2 is YYDKDF in the germline V gene (reference sequence). The CDR3 DNA reads TGTGCCACCAGCCCATCCACCCTAGCGACGATCTCCAATGAGCAGTTCTTC. Amino acid sequence: CATSPSTLATISNEQFF.

This clonotype came up many times. This rearrangement joins TRBV12-3 or TRBV12-4 to TRBJ2-5; D not certain. V lost 1 base and J 1 base, leaving 7 bases between the germline ends. This CDR3 has 14 amino acids. DNA of the CDR3: TGTGCCAGCAGTTTAGGTATTAGCCAAGAGACCCAGTACTTC. Amino acid sequence: CASSLGISQETQYF.

This clonotype was seen repeatedly, ten times or more. V is TRBV29-1 and J is TRBJ2-1, with 7 bases matching TRBD1. The CDR3 is made up of 16 amino acids. With 7 bases clipped from V and 2 bases from J, the junction kept 14 bases outside the gene matches. CDR1 is SQVTM and CDR2 is ANQGSEA in the germline V gene. Written as DNA, the CDR3 is TGCAGCGGCTACAGGGGCCCCCACTCCACCTACAATGAGCAGTTCTTC. This gives the protein CSGYRGPHSTYNEQFF.

For this clonotype: A much more abundant neighbour one base away suggests this may be a read error. This chain links TRBV7-2 with TRBJ2-5; 7 nucleotides align to TRBD2. Germline assignment: CDR1 SGHTA and CDR2 FQGNSA. The CDR3 has 16 residues. CDR3 in DNA: TGTGCCAGCAGCCAAGATTTCGGACTAGGGAAAGAGACCCACTACTTC. This translates into CASSQDFGLGKETHYF.

In its sample, this clonotype was seen a few times. The rearrangement uses TRBV7-9 and TRBJ2-7, with 7 bases matching TRBD1. Germline V CDR1 and CDR2: SEHNR, FQNEAQ (reference sequence). The length of the CDR3 is 14 residues. With 3 bases clipped from V and 3 bases from J, the junction kept 5 bases outside the gene matches. The CDR3, as DNA: TGTGCCAGCAGCTTTCCGGGACAGAGCTACGAGCAGTACTTC. Amino acid sequence: CASSFPGQSYEQYF. Full variable domain (remainder filled in from reference TRBV7-9 and TRBJ2-7): DTGVSQNPRHKITKRGQNVTFRCDPISEHNRLYWYRQTLGQGPEFLTYFQNEAQLEKSRLLSDRFSAERPKGSFSTLEIQRTEQGDSAMYLCASSFPGQSYEQYFGPGTRLTVT.

This clonotype has ten or more counts. The rearrangement links TRBV5-5 to TRBJ1-4; D ambiguous. The CDR3 is 14 residues long. Trimming shortened V by 4 bases and J by 6 bases, and 13 bases separated the two germline ends. Germline assignment: CDR1 SGHKS and CDR2 YYEKEE (reference sequence). This CDR3 reads CASSRPEVDEKLFF. The CDR3 DNA reads TGTGCCAGCAGCCGACCGGAGGTGGATGAAAAACTGTTTTTT.

This clonotype was observed at least ten times. The CDR3 coding sequence is TGTGCCAGCAGCCCCCGGGCGACGAATTCACCCCTCCACTTT. Translating gives CASSPRATNSPLHF. The chain uses TRBV7-2 and TRBJ1-6; no clear D gene. V dropped 5 bases and J dropped 7 bases, with 12 bases sitting between them. The CDR3 has 14 amino acids. Germline loops: CDR1 SGHTA, CDR2 FQGNSA. Full variable domain (remainder filled in from reference TRBV7-2 and TRBJ1-6): GAGVSQSPSNKVTEKGKDVELRCDPISGHTALYWYRQSLGQGLEFLIYFQGNSAPDKSGLPSDRFSAERTGGSVSTLTIQRTQQEDSAVYLCASSPRATNSPLHFGNGTRLTVT.

This clonotype was seen repeatedly, ten times or more. Germline and junction disagree at one end, which may indicate a read error. The chain recombines TRBV12-3 or TRBV12-4 with TRBJ2-1; TRBD2 agrees at 9 bases. The CDR3 loop spans 14 amino acids. The CDR3 sequence: CASRLAGASNEQFF. Written as DNA, the CDR3 is TGTGCCAGCAGATTAGCGGGAGCGAGTAATGAGCAGTTCTTC.